This TCR beta chain was sequenced in a study of shared clonotypes between healthy human individuals (dated by TCRdb to between 2020 and 2021). About the investigation overall: The cohort included three men and a couple of women between 18 and 49 years of age. For each donor, CD4 naive and CD4 memory were each run on three plates, CD8 naive on two plates, and CD8 memory on one plate. To estimate repertoire size and how much clonotype sharing occurs between individuals, the study deeply sequenced the blood TCR repertoires of five healthy adults. To increase sequencing depth and limit assay-specific biases, different laboratories used diverse techniques to prepare libraries and sequence TCR repertoires. Leukapheresis yielded between about 0.94 and 9 billion PBMCs per donor.

About this clone: The clone's antigen remains unknown. Per-base qualities were not stored, and no clone one base away is much larger.

The investigation overall reported the following: Because the study included only a small number of donors, the genetic and exposure-history diversity represented was limited. Pairwise subsampling led to the expectation that sequencing depth would affect the degree of clonotype sharing among donors. Only blood was sampled, and tissue TCR repertoires likely differ from those in blood. Compared with non-shared clonotypes, clonotypes shared by all four sorted-subset donors had higher generation probabilities. Incomplete sequencing was indicated by rarefaction of sorted-subset datasets, despite the large sequencing depth. Across several donors, about 5.2% of naive CD4, more than 3% of naive CD8, 2.3% of memory CD4, and under 0.45% of memory CD8 clonotypes were shared. Larger estimated clonotype richness was generally found for naive subsets than for memory subsets.

Using the deep immunoSEQ assay, multiplex PCR amplified TCR CDR3 regions from genomic DNA. Extracted genomic DNA from each cell subset was spread evenly across all wells of several immunoSEQ 96-well plates, with each plate serving as a replicate. For sorted subsets, 200 to 250 ng of genomic DNA, equivalent to 30,000 or so T cell genomes, went into each replicate PCR. Purified libraries were quantified with a Qubit 3.0 fluorometer, sized on a Bioanalyzer 2100, and re-quantified with the KAPA Library Quantification kit. Every immunoSEQ 96-well plate was sequenced on a separate single-read 150-cycle Illumina NextSeq 550 flow cell. The authors' analysis ran thus. Because the immunoSEQ output held only junctional sequences and lacked quality scores, the filtering could not match the filtering applied to full-length reads. To assign V/J genes and CDR3, sequences were annotated against IMGT germline references using PyIR, a Python wrapper for IgBLAST v1.9. Reads with weak V/J assignments (E-value above 1e-6), missing CDR3, stop codons, out-of-frame junctions, or ambiguous translated residues were removed. V3J clonotypes were defined as sequences sharing the same inferred V gene, J gene, and CDR3 amino acid sequence. To compute the percentage overlap between repertoires, the number of shared unique clonotypes was divided by the size of the smaller repertoire. Three approaches were used to assess repertoire richness: RTK rarefaction, the Chao1 estimator, and Recon v2.1 estimates of unobserved clonotypes. For all TCRbeta clonotypes obtained by the gDNA method from a handful of donors, generation probabilities were computed with OLGA. Here the immuneACCESS table is served through TCRdb, limited to in-frame sequences with V and J called. Missing clones are a known gap in these copies; in checked studies unresolved V genes cover under half, and the rest lacks a known reason. Clonal size and the V and J genes are those of that table, whereas D and trimming came from the DNA. Within this sample are about 2.4 million clones, with approximately 93% of them counted one time only. Clones ranked in the top ten supply about 0.39% of the sample.

Healthy HIV-negative adults with no recently reported acute infections or vaccinations were included as donors. Every donor was a Caucasian adult residing in Nashville, Tennessee, USA. CD4+ T cells were enriched by magnetic negative selection, after which naive cells were positively selected on CD45RA and the negative fraction was taken as the memory subset. Blood was obtained by leukapheresis, after which PBMCs were separated by Ficoll-Histopaque density gradient centrifugation and cryopreserved in liquid nitrogen vapor phase. Analytical flow cytometry was used to check the purity and quantity of each magnetically sorted T cell population. From each sorted fraction, genomic DNA was isolated and quantified by UV absorbance on a Nanodrop 2000c. This TCR derives from a man younger than 35 in good health. Some clones in this sample may be carry-over from other donors' samples. Sequencing used naive CD4+ T cells from PBMCs. The sample's cell subset or site, from its label and the paper: CD45RA+ positively selected.

CDR3 reads: CASSPPDRFEDTQYF. The nucleotide sequence is given as TGCGCCAGCAGCCCACCGGACCGATTTGAAGATACGCAGTATTTT. The chain joins TRBV5-1 to TRBJ2-3; the D gene lacks a confident call. Measured from the cysteine to the phenylalanine, the CDR3 is 15 residues long. Of all the DNA, just the CDR3 is kept, 45 bases in frame from base 1. CDR1 and CDR2 were assigned from the germline V gene as SGHRS and YFSETQ. V is reduced by 4 bases and J by 5 bases, leaving a spacing of 17 bases between them.